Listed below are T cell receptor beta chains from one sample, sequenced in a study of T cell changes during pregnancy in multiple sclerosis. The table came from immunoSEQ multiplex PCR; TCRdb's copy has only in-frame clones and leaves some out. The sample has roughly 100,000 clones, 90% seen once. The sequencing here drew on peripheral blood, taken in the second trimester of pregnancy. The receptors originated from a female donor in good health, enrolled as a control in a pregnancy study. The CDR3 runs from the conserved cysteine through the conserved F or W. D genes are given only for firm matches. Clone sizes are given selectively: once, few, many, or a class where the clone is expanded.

TGTGCCAGCAGCGCAGGTGCTCCGAACACCGGGGAGCTGTTTTTT	CASSAGAPNTGELFF	.	.	TRBV9	TRBJ2-2
TGTGCCAGCAGTCCCGAGTTAGCGGGAGGGGACAATGAGCAGTTCTTC	CASSPELAGGDNEQFF	TRBD2	.	TRBV6-4	TRBJ2-1
TGTGCCAGCTCACCAGGCGGGGGCCGGATTGGGGAGCAGTTCTTC	CASSPGGGRIGEQFF	.	.	TRBV18	TRBJ2-1
TGTGCCAGCAGCTTCGGACAGGGTCAGGGTTACGAGCAGTACTTC	CASSFGQGQGYEQYF	TRBD1	.	TRBV5-4	TRBJ2-7
TGTGCCACCCTTGACAGGGATGGCCTCCTTAGCAATCAGCCCCAGCATTTT	CATLDRDGLLSNQPQHF	TRBD1	.	TRBV10-3	TRBJ1-5
TGTGCCAGCAGCCCGACAGGGATGGGTGGCTACACCTTC	CASSPTGMGGYTF	TRBD1	.	TRBV11-2	TRBJ1-2
TGCGCCAGCAGCATCGGACAAATAAAGGGATTCGGTGGCTACACCTTC	CASSIGQIKGFGGYTF	.	.	TRBV5-1	TRBJ1-2
TGCGCCAGCAGCTTTGGCGGGAGAGGCCAAGAGACCCAGTACTTC	CASSFGGRGQETQYF	TRBD2	.	TRBV5-1	TRBJ2-5
TGCGCCAGCAGCCAAGATCCCGGACTAGCGGGGGGTGAGCAGTACTTC	CASSQDPGLAGGEQYF	TRBD2	once	TRBV4-1	TRBJ2-7
TGTGCCAGCAGTACTAAGCGGGAGGGCCGCGGGGAGCTGTTTTTT	CASSTKREGRGELFF	TRBD2	.	TRBV2	TRBJ2-2
TGTGCCAGCAGCTTAGGCGGGGTTGTCGACAATGAGCAGTTCTTC	CASSLGGVVDNEQFF	.	.	TRBV7-2	TRBJ2-1
TGTGCCAGCAGCTTACGAGTACCAGGGACTGGAAACACCATATATTTT	CASSLRVPGTGNTIYF	.	.	TRBV7-8	TRBJ1-3
TGTGCCAGCAGTTACTCGATGGGCTTCTACGAGCAGTACTTC	CASSYSMGFYEQYF	.	.	TRBV6-6	TRBJ2-7